The 2 T cell receptor beta chains listed next were all sequenced from one sample in a study of T-cell memory formation after mild COVID-19. TCRdb reprocessed the 5' RACE reads with MiXCR, giving one entry per CDR3 protein. The sample consists of about 45,000 distinct CDR3 sequences, more than 9% of them appearing once. Sequencing was carried out using PBMCs or a T cell subset sorted from them (not recorded which). These receptors were obtained from an adult woman who had mild COVID-19 (a few samples of this study predate the infection). Cell type and time point are not known.

There are many counts of this clonotype. The chain carries TRBV20-1 and TRBJ2-1, with a tentative D call TRBD2 (5 bases). V dropped 2 bases and J dropped 2 bases, with 10 bases sitting between them. Per the germline V gene, CDR1 is DFQATT and CDR2 is SNEGSKA (reference sequence). The CDR3 is 14 amino acids. This CDR3 is CSARISAAYNEQFF. The CDR3 DNA is TGCAGTGCTAGAATTAGCGCCGCCTACAATGAGCAGTTCTTC.

This clonotype was picked up many times. The limits of the CDR3 on the DNA are not certain, so only TCRdb's listed CDR3 is given. The chain links TRBV24-1 to TRBJ2-1; the table's D call of TRBD1 was not tested on the DNA. The CDR3 contains 13 residues when both ends are counted. Germline-derived CDR1 and CDR2 are KGHDR and SFDVKD. The CDR3 is CATSVPGMEEQFF.